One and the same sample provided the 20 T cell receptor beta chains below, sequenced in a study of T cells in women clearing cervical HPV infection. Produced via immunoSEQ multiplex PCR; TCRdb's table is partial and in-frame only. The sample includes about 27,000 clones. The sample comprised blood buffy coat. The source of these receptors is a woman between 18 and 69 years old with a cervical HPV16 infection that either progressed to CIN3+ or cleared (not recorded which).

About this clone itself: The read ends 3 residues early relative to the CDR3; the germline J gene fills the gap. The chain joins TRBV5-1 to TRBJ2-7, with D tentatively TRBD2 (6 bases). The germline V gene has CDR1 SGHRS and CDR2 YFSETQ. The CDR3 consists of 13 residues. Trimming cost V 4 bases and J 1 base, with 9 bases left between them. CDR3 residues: CASSRDLSYEQYF. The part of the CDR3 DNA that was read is TGCGCCAGCAGCCGGGACTTATCCTACGAG.

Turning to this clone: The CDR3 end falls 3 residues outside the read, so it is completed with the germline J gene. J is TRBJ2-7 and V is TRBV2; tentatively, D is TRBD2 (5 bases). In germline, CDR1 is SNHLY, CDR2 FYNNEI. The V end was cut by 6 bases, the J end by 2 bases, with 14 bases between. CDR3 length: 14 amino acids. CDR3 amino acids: CASSPDYPTYEQYF. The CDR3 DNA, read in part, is TGTGCCAGCAGCCCTGACTATCCTACCTACGAG.

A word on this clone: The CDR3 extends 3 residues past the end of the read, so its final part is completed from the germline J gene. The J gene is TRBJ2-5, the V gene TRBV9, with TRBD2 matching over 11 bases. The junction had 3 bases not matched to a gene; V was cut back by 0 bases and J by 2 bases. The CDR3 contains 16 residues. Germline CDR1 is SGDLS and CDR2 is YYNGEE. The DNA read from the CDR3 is TGTGCCAGCAGCGTAGCTGGGACTAGCGGACAAGAGACC. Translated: CASSVAGTSGQET. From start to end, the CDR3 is CASSVAGTSGQETQYF.

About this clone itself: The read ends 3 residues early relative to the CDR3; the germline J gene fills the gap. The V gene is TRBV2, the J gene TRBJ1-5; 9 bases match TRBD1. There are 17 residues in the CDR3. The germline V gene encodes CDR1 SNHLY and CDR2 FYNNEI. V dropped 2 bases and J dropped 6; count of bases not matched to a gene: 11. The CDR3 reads CASSEPGTGIRSQPQHF. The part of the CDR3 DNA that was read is TGTGCCAGCAGTGAACCCGGGACAGGGATCCGTAGTCAGCCC.

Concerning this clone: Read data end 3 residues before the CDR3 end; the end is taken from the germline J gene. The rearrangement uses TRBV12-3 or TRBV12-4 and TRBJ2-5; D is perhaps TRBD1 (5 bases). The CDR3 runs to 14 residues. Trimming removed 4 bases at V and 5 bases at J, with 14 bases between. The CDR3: CASSSAGALETQYF. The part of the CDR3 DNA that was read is TGTGCCAGCAGTTCAGCTGGGGCCCTCGAGACC.

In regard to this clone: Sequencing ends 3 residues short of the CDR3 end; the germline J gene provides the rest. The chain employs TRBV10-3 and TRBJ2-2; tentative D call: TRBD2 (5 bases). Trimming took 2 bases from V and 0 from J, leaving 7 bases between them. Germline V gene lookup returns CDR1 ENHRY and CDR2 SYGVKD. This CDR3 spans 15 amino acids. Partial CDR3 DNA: TGTGCCATCAGTGAGCAAGCGGCGAACACCGGGGAG. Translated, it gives CAISEQAANTGE. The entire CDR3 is CAISEQAANTGELFF.

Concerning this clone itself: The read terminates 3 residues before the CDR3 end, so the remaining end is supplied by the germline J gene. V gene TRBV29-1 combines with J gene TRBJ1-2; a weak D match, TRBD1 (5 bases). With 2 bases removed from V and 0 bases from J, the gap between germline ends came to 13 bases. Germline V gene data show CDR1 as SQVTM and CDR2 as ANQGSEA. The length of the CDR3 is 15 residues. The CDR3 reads CSVEPVGTTNYGYTF. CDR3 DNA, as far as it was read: TGCAGCGTTGAACCAGTGGGGACTACTAACTATGGC.

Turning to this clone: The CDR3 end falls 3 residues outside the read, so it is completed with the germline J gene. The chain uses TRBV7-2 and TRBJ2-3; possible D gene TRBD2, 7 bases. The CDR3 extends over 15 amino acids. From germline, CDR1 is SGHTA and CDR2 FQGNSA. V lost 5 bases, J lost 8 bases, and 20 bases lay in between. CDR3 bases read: TGTGCCAGCAGCCCCCCCGCCGGGGGGCAGAGTACG. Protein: CASSPPAGGQST. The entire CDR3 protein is CASSPPAGGQSTQYF.

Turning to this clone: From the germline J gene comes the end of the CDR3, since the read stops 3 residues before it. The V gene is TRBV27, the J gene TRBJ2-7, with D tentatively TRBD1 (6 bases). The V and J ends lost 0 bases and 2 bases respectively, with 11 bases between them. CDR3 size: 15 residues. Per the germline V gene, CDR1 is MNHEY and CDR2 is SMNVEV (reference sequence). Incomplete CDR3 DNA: TGTGCCAGCAGTTTATCCTACAGGGAAGCCTACGAG. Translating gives CASSLSYREAYE. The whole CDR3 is CASSLSYREAYEQYF.

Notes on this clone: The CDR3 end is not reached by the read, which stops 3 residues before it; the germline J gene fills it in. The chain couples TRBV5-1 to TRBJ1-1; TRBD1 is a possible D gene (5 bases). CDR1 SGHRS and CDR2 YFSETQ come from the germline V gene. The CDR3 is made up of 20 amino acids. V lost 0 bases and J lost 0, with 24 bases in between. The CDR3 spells CASSLGGDFPGWGMNTEAFF. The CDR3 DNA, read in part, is TGCGCCAGCAGCTTGGGGGGGGACTTCCCGGGATGGGGCATGAACACTGAA.

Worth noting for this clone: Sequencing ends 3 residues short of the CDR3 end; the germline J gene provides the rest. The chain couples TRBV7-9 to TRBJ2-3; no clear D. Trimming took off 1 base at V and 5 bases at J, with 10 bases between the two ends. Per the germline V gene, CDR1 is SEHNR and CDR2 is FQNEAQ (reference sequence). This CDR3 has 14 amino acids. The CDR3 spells CASSLEGSLDTQYF. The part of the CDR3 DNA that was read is TGTGCCAGCAGCTTAGAAGGCTCTCTAGATACG.

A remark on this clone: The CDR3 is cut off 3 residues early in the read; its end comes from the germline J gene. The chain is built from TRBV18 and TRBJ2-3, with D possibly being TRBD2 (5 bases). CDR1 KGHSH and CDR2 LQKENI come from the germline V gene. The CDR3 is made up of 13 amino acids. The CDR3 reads CASSPILGETQYF. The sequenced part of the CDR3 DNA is TGTGCCAGCTCACCAATACTCGGGGAGACG.

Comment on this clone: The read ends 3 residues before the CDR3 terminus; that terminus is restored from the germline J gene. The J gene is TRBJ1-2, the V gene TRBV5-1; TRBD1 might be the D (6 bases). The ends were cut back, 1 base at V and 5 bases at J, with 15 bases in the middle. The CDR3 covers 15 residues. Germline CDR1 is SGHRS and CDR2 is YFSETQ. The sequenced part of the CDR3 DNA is TGCGCCAGCAGCTTGACCCCTCCAGGGGTTTATGGC. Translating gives CASSLTPPGVYG. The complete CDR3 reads CASSLTPPGVYGYTF. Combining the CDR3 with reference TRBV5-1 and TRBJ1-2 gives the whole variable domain KAGVTQTPRYLIKTRGQQVTLSCSPISGHRSVSWYQQTPGQGLQFLFEYFSETQRNKGNFPGRFSGRQFSNSRSEMNVSTLELGDSALYLCASSLTPPGVYGYTFGSGTRLTVV.

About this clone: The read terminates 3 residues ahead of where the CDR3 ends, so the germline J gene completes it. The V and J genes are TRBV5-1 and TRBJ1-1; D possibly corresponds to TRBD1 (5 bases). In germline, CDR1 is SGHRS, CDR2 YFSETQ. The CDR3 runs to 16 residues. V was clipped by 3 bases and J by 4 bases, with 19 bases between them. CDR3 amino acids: CASSSGSTLRGTEAFF. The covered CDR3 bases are TGCGCCAGCAGCTCGGGATCAACCTTGAGGGGCACTGAA. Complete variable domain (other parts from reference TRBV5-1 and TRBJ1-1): KAGVTQTPRYLIKTRGQQVTLSCSPISGHRSVSWYQQTPGQGLQFLFEYFSETQRNKGNFPGRFSGRQFSNSRSEMNVSTLELGDSALYLCASSSGSTLRGTEAFFGQGTRLTVV.

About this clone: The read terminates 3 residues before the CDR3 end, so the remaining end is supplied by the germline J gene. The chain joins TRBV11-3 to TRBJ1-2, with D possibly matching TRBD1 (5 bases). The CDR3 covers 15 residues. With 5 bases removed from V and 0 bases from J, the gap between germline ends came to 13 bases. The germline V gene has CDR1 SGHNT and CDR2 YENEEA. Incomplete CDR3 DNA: TGTGCCAGCAGCCCCATGACAGCTACTAACTATGGC. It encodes CASSPMTATNYG. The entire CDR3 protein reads CASSPMTATNYGYTF.

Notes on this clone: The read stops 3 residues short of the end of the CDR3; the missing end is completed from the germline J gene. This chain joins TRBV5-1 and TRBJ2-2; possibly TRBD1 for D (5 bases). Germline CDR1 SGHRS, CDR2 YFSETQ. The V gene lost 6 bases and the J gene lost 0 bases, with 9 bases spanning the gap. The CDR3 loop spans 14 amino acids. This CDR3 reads CASKGLANTGELFF. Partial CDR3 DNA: TGCGCCAGCAAGGGGTTAGCGAACACCGGGGAG.

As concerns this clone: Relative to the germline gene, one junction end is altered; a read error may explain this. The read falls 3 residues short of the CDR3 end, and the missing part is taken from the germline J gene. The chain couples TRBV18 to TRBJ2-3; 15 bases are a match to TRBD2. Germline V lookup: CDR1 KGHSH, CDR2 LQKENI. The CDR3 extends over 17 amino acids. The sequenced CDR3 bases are TGTACCAGCTCACCCTACCGGACTAGCGGGAGGGCAGATACG. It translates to CTSSPYRTSGRADT. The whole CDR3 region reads CTSSPYRTSGRADTQYF.

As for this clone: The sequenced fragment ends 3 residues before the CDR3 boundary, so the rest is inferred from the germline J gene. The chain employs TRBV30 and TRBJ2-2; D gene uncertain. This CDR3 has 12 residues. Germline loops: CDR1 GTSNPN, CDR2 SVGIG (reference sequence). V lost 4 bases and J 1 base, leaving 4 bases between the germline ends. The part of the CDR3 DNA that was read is TGTGCCTGGACAGGGAACACCGGGGAG. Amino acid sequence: CAWTGNTGE. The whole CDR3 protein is CAWTGNTGELFF.

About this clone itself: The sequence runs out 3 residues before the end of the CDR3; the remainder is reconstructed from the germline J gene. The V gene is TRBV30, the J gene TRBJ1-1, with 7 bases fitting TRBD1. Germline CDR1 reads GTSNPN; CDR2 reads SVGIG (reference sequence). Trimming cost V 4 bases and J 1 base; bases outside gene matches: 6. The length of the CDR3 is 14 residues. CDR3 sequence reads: CAWIGTVGNTEAFF. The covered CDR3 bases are TGTGCCTGGATTGGGACAGTAGGGAACACTGAA.

The covered CDR3 bases are TGTGCCAGCAGCCGTACAGGGTACCAAGAGACC. It specifies CASSRTGYQET. The whole CDR3 is CASSRTGYQETQYF. This chain connects TRBV11-3 to TRBJ2-5, with D possibly TRBD1 on 6 matching bases. With the read ending 3 residues before the CDR3 end, the germline J gene is used to fill in that end. The ends were cut back, 5 bases at V and 0 bases at J, with 10 bases in the middle. Germline values: CDR1 SGHNT, CDR2 YENEEA. CDR3 size: 14 residues.